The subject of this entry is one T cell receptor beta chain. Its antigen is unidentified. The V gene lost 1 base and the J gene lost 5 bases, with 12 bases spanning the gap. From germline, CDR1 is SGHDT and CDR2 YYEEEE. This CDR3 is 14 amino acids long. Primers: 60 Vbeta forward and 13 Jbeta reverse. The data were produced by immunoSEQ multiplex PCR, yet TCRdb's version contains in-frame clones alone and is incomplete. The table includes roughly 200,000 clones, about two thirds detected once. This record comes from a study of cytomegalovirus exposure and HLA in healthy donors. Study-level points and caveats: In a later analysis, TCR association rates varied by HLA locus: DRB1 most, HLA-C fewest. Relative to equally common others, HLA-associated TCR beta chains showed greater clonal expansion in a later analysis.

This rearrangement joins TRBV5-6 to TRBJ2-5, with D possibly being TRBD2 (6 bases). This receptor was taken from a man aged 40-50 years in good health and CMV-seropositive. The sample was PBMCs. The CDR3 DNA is TGTGCCAGCAGCTTGTTACTAGCAGGGGAGACCCAGTACTTC. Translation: CASSLLLAGETQYF.